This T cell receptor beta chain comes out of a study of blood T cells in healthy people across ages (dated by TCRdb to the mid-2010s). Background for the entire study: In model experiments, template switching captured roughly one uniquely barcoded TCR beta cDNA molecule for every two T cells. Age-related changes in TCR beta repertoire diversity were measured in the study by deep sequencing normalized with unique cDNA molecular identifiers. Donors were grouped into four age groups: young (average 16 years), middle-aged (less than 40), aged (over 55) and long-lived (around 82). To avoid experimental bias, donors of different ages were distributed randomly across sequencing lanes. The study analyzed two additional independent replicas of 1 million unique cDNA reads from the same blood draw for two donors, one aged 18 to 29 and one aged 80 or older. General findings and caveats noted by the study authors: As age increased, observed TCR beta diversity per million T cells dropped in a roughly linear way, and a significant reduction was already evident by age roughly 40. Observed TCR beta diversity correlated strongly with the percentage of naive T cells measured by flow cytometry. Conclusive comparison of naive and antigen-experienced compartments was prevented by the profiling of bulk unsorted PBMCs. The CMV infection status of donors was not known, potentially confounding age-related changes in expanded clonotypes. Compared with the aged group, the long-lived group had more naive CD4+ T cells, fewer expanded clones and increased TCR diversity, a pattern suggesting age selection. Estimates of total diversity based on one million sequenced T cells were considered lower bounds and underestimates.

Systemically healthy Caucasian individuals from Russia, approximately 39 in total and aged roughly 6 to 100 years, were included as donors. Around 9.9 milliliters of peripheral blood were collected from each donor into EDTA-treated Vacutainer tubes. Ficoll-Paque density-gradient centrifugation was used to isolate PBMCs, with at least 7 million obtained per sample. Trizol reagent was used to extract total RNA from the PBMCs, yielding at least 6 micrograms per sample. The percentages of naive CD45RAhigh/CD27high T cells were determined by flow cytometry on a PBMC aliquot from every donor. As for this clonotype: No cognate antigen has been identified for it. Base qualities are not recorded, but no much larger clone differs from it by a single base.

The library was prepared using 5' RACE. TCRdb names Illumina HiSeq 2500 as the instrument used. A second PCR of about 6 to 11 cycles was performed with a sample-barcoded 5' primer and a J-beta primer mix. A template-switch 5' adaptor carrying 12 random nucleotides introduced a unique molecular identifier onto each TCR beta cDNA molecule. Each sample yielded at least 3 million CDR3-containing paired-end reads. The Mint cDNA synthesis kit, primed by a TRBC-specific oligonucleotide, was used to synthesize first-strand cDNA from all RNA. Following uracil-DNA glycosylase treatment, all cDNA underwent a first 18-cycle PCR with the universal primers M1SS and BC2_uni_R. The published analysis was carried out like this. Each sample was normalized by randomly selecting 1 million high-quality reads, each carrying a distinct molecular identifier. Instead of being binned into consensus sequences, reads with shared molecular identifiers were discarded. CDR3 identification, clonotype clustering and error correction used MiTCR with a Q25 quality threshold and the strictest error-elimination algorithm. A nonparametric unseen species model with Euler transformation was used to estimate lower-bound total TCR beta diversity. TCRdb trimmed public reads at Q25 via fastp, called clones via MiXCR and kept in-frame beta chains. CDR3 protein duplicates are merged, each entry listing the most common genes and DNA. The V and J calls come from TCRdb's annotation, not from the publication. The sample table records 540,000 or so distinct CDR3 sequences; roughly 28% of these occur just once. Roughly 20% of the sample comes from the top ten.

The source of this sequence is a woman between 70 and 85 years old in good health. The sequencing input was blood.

The nucleotide sequence reads as follows: TGTGCCAGCAGTCGGGGACTAGCGGGGGGAAAAGAGACCCAGTACTTC. Its translation reads: CASSRGLAGGKETQYF. The receptor chain draws on TRBV6-2 or TRBV6-3 and TRBJ2-5; a stretch of 15 junction bases matches TRBD2. Per the germline V gene, MNHEY is the CDR1 and SVGEGT is the CDR2. Taken from cysteine to phenylalanine, the CDR3 has 16 residues. Only the CDR3 DNA stays, 48 bases, in frame from base 1. Trimming accounts for 5 bases at V and 3 bases at J, while the number of junction bases matched to no gene is 4.